This passage covers 6 T cell receptor beta chains from one sample sequenced in a study of T cells in localized non-small cell lung cancer. The data were produced by immunoSEQ multiplex PCR, yet TCRdb's version contains in-frame clones alone and is incomplete. The repertoire holds some 11,000 clones, with around nine tenths as singletons. The material sequenced was peripheral blood, taken before any cancer treatment. The source is a male donor at least 60 years old with stage III lung adenocarcinoma.

V and J are TRBV14 and TRBJ2-7, with 8 nucleotides matching TRBD1. CDR3 length equals 15 residues. Unmatched junction bases numbered 4, after V lost 3 bases and J lost 0 bases. CDR1 is SGHDN, CDR2 FVKESK, per germline. CDR3 sequence: CASSHLGQGSYEQYF. CDR3 DNA: TGTGCCAGCAGCCACCTCGGACAGGGCTCCTACGAGCAGTACTTC.

V usage is TRBV10-1 and J usage is TRBJ1-2; D unresolved. The CDR3 length is 12 residues. The V and J ends lost 3 bases and 7 bases respectively, with 9 bases between them. Germline V gene lookup returns CDR1 WNHNN and CDR2 SYGVQD (reference sequence). The CDR3 DNA follows: TGCGCCAGCAGTGAAGGAATGGGTGGCTACACCTTC. Translation gives CASSEGMGGYTF.

The V call is TRBV9, the J call TRBJ2-3; D might be TRBD2 (5 bases). V was clipped by 4 bases and J by 0 bases, with 15 bases between them. CDR1 SGDLS and CDR2 YYNGEE come from the germline V gene. The CDR3 length is 16 residues. CDR3 amino acids: CASSPSAARSTDTQYF. CDR3 nucleotides: TGTGCCAGCAGCCCCTCAGCGGCCCGGAGCACAGATACGCAGTATTTT.

The V call is TRBV11-2, the J call TRBJ2-5; the D gene is possibly TRBD1 (6 bases). Germline assignment: CDR1 SGHAT and CDR2 FQNNGV. The length of the CDR3 is 17 residues. Trimming left V 1 base short and J 2 bases short, with 17 bases between. The CDR3 nucleotides are TGTGCCAGCAGCTTAGGTCCCCGGGAACAGGGTCAAGAGACCCAGTACTTC. Translation gives CASSLGPREQGQETQYF.

This chain joins TRBV21-1 and TRBJ2-5; the table's D call TRBD2 went unverified against the DNA. TRBV21-1 has pseudogene status. CDR3 length equals 22 residues. As DNA, the CDR3 is TGTGCCAGCAGCAAAGCGATAAAGCAGACTAGCGGGAGGGCCGTGGCGAAAGAGACCCAGTACTTC. Protein: CASSKAIKQTSGRAVAKETQYF.

This chain uses TRBV7-9 with TRBJ2-1; TRBD2 agrees at 7 bases. V lost 5 bases and J lost 9; bases outside the gene matches: 7. The CDR3 is made up of 13 amino acids. Germline-derived CDR1 and CDR2 are SEHNR and FQNEAQ (reference sequence). The CDR3 loop is CASSKSGKVEQFF. CDR3 bases: TGTGCCAGCAGCAAGAGCGGGAAGGTTGAGCAGTTCTTC.